This T cell receptor (beta chain) stems from a study of shared clonotypes between healthy human individuals. Some clones are missing from TCRdb's copy, which holds only in-frame ones; the method was immunoSEQ multiplex PCR. The sample holds approximately 2.5 million clones, approximately 94% seen once. This clonotype originated in a man younger than 35 in good health. Some clones in this sample may be carry-over from other donors' samples. The specimen was naive CD4+ T cells from PBMCs. Noted subset: CD45RA+ positively selected.

The CDR3 DNA reads as TGTGCCAGCAGCTACAAACTAGCAGCCTACAATGAGCAGTTCTTC. It translates to CASSYKLAAYNEQFF. The rearrangement uses TRBV5-6 and TRBJ2-1, with D perhaps TRBD2 (6 bases). The CDR3 extends over 15 amino acids. Germline CDR1 and CDR2: SGHDT and YYEEEE. Trimming removed 3 bases at V and 2 bases at J, with 12 bases between.